Given below is one T cell receptor (beta chain) in context. The antigen is not known. From the reads, TCRdb called clonotypes with MiXCR, one entry per CDR3 protein. The sample has 640,000 or so distinct CDR3 sequences, around 31% seen once. The data belong to a study of T cell repertoires in cytomegalovirus infection. Study-level background: Evidence of both CMV infection and a matching HLA type came from public TCR beta signatures. Whole-study findings and limits: The ex vivo response showed dominance by HLA-C-restricted CMV-specific TCR beta clonotypes. Carriers of CMV and the relevant HLA type were discriminated by public TCR beta frequency.

Germline CDR1 MGHDK, CDR2 SYGVNS. The V gene end was trimmed by 8 bases and the J gene end by 6 bases; junction bases not matched to a gene: 3. The CDR3 consists of 11 residues. The source material was cultured PBMCs, sampled from culture after CMV antigen stimulation. The gene calls are TRBV25-1 and TRBJ1-1; 7 bases are shared with TRBD1. The receptor was derived from a human donor in good health (CMV status not recorded). Some clones in this sample may be carry-over from other donors' samples. This CDR3 reads CASRQGSEAFF. CDR3 bases: TGTGCCAGCCGACAGGGATCTGAAGCTTTCTTT.